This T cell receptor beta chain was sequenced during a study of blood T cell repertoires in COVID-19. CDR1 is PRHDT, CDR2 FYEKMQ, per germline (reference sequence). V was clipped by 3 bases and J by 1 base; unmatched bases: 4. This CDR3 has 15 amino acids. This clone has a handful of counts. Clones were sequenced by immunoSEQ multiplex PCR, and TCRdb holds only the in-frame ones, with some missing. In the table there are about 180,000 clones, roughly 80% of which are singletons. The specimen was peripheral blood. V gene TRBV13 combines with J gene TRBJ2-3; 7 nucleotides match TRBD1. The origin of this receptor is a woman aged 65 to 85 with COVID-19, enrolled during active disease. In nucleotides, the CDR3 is TGTGCCAGCAGCTTTGCCGGACAGGGCACAGATACGCAGTATTTT. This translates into CASSFAGQGTDTQYF.